A selection of T cell receptor beta chains follows, all from one sample in a study of blood T cell repertoires in COVID-19. The method was immunoSEQ multiplex PCR; TCRdb's version includes in-frame clones alone and lacks a portion of them. Altogether a few hundred thousand clones are present, approximately 83% being singletons, with the ten largest covering approximately 11%. Sequencing input: peripheral blood. The receptors come from a woman in her 70s with acute or convalescent COVID-19. CDR3s include the opening cysteine and the closing phenylalanine or tryptophan. D genes are given only for firm matches. Size is omitted from some rows. Given values are once, few, many or a class for expanded clones.

- - TRBJ1-2 TRBV19 CASTGDEDYYTF TGTGCCAGTACAGGGGACGAGGATTACTACACCTTC
TRBD2 once TRBJ2-7 TRBV4-1 CASSQRPSGATYEQYF TGCGCCAGCAGCCAAAGGCCTAGCGGGGCCACCTACGAGCAGTACTTC
- - TRBJ2-3 TRBV5-1 CASSRGSTDTQYF TGCGCCAGCAGCCGAGGAAGCACAGATACGCAGTATTTT
TRBD1 few TRBJ1-6 TRBV27 CASSHRQGWGNSPLHF TGTGCCAGCAGCCATCGACAGGGTTGGGGGAATTCACCCCTCCACTTT
- once TRBJ2-5 TRBV5-4 CASSLPSREETQYF TGTGCCAGCAGCCTTCCTTCCCGGGAAGAGACCCAGTACTTC
- - TRBJ1-2 TRBV7-9 CASSKGGGQGDNYGYTF TGTGCCAGCAGCAAAGGGGGAGGGCAGGGTGACAACTATGGCTACACCTTC
TRBD1 - TRBJ1-4 TRBV2 CASSADRGLGEKLFF TGTGCCAGCAGTGCAGACAGGGGGCTTGGCGAAAAACTGTTTTTT
TRBD1 once TRBJ1-1 TRBV12-5 CASGHPGQGWAFF TGTGCTAGTGGGCACCCTGGACAGGGTTGGGCTTTCTTT
- - TRBJ2-7 TRBV6-5 CASRGGARSYEQYF TGTGCCAGCAGAGGGGGGGCCCGATCCTACGAGCAGTACTTC
- - TRBJ2-3 TRBV7-8 CASSLDGLHPLRTDTQYF TGTGCCAGCAGCTTGGATGGACTACATCCCCTACGCACAGATACGCAGTATTTT
- - TRBJ2-3 TRBV27 CASSFRTPPSTDTQYF TGTGCCAGCAGTTTCAGGACTCCCCCAAGCACAGATACGCAGTATTTT
- - TRBJ1-3 TRBV2 CASSDRTGLAGNTIYF TGTGCCAGCAGTGACCGAACGGGACTCGCTGGAAACACCATATATTTT
- - TRBJ1-1 TRBV7-9 CASSSVLNTEAFF TGTGCCAGCAGTTCAGTACTAAACACTGAAGCTTTCTTT
- - TRBJ1-5 TRBV19 CASGRPQPQHF TGTGCCAGCGGGAGGCCTCAGCCCCAGCATTTT
- once TRBJ2-3 TRBV6-5 CASSQAERDTQYF TGTGCCAGCAGCCAAGCAGAGAGGGATACGCAGTATTTT
- - TRBJ1-2 TRBV3-1/TRBV3-2 CASSQGGGGMKGYTF TGTGCCAGCAGCCAAGGTGGGGGGGGAATGAAGGGCTACACCTTC
TRBD1 - TRBJ2-1 TRBV14 CASSSWDRAFSRGQFF TGTGCCAGCAGCTCATGGGACAGGGCTTTTTCAAGGGGGCAGTTCTTC
- - TRBJ2-3 TRBV5-4 CASSLSPRGTDTQYF TGTGCCAGCAGCTTGAGCCCACGGGGCACAGATACGCAGTATTTT
- - TRBJ1-2 TRBV27 CASSSPSGGVGGYTF TGTGCCAGCAGTTCCCCGTCTGGGGGGGTAGGTGGCTACACCTTC
TRBD1 - TRBJ2-5 TRBV5-4 CASSLGGQGADKETQYF TGTGCCAGCAGCCTTGGGGGACAGGGGGCGGATAAGGAGACCCAGTACTTC
TRBD1 - TRBJ2-3 TRBV7-2 CASSLQGVAGTRDTQYF TGTGCCAGCAGCTTACAGGGGGTGGCGGGTACTCGGGATACGCAGTATTTT
TRBD2 - TRBJ2-3 TRBV3-1/TRBV3-2 CASSSRGLAGTDTQYF TGTGCCAGCAGTTCCAGGGGACTAGCGGGCACAGATACGCAGTATTTT
- - TRBJ2-6 TRBV19 CASSVLGANVLTF TGTGCCAGTAGTGTCTTGGGGGCCAACGTCCTGACTTTC
- - TRBJ2-2 TRBV7-9 CASSQSGNGELFF TGTGCCAGCAGCCAATCAGGGAACGGGGAGCTGTTTTTT
- - TRBJ1-2 TRBV7-2 CASSFGHPTSGYTF TGTGCCAGCAGCTTTGGACATCCTACCTCGGGCTACACCTTC
- - TRBJ2-1 TRBV3-1/TRBV3-2 CASSQDLRASGINEQFF TGTGCCAGCAGCCAAGATTTGAGGGCCTCGGGGATAAATGAGCAGTTCTTC
TRBD1 - TRBJ1-2 TRBV11-2 CASSRDRVGGYTF TGTGCCAGCAGCCGGGACAGGGTTGGGGGCTACACCTTC
- once TRBJ2-1 TRBV19 CASSSPSRADFMGFNNEQFF TGTGCCAGTAGTTCCCCGAGCAGGGCTGATTTTATGGGGTTTAACAATGAGCAGTTCTTC
- few TRBJ1-2 TRBV5-4 CASSLSIPYGYTF TGTGCCAGCAGCTTGAGCATCCCCTATGGCTACACCTTC
- - TRBJ2-7 TRBV19 CASRGASYEQYF TGTGCCAGTCGGGGGGCATCCTACGAGCAGTACTTC
TRBD1 once TRBJ1-3 TRBV25-1 CASSGGTGWNTIYF TGTGCCAGCAGTGGGGGGACAGGGTGGAACACCATATATTTT
- - TRBJ1-6 TRBV23-1 CASSQSPGPNNSPLHF TGCGCCAGCAGTCAAAGTCCGGGTCCAAATAATTCACCCCTCCACTTT
- - TRBJ2-3 TRBV7-2 CASSLAPATDTQYF TGTGCCAGCAGCTTAGCGCCCGCGACAGATACGCAGTATTTT
- - TRBJ1-2 TRBV6-6 CASSYSMVVSGGYTF TGTGCCAGCAGTTACTCGATGGTGGTTTCCGGGGGCTACACCTTC
- - TRBJ2-2 TRBV9 CASSTQGPGELFF TGTGCCAGCAGCACACAGGGCCCCGGGGAGCTGTTTTTT
TRBD1 few TRBJ1-1 TRBV10-3 CAIRVPGGSTEAFF TGTGCCATCAGGGTCCCAGGGGGGTCCACTGAAGCTTTCTTT
- - TRBJ1-2 TRBV6-2/TRBV6-3 CASSTQPTVIYGYTF TGTGCCAGCAGTACCCAGCCGACAGTAATTTATGGCTACACCTTC
TRBD1 - TRBJ1-2 TRBV9 CASSSQGSGGGYGYTF TGTGCCAGCAGCTCCCAGGGTTCAGGGGGAGGCTATGGCTACACCTTC
- - TRBJ2-1 TRBV5-1 CASSLFPSGNEQFF TGCGCCAGCAGCTTGTTCCCATCCGGCAATGAGCAGTTCTTC
- - TRBJ1-6 TRBV6-5 CASSTGPANSPLHF TGTGCCAGCAGTACAGGGCCTGCTAATTCACCCCTCCACTTT
- - TRBJ2-5 TRBV3-1/TRBV3-2 CASSQVLGAQETQYF TGTGCCAGCAGCCAAGTTTTGGGGGCTCAAGAGACCCAGTACTTC
- - TRBJ2-7 TRBV6-2/TRBV6-3 CASSYGQGLEQYF TGTGCCAGCAGTTATGGTCAGGGTCTCGAGCAGTACTTC
TRBD1 - TRBJ1-1 TRBV5-1 CASSPEGQGAGEAFF TGCGCCAGCAGCCCGGAGGGACAGGGGGCGGGTGAAGCTTTCTTT
- - TRBJ2-3 TRBV14 CASSQVSGGTDTQYF TGTGCCAGCAGCCAAGTCTCAGGGGGGACAGATACGCAGTATTTT
- once TRBJ1-4 TRBV11-2 CASSLVIDEKLFF TGTGCCAGCAGCTTGGTTATAGATGAAAAACTGTTTTTT
- - TRBJ2-5 TRBV3-1/TRBV3-2 CASSVNLGETQYF TGTGCCAGCAGCGTAAATCTAGGTGAGACCCAGTACTTC